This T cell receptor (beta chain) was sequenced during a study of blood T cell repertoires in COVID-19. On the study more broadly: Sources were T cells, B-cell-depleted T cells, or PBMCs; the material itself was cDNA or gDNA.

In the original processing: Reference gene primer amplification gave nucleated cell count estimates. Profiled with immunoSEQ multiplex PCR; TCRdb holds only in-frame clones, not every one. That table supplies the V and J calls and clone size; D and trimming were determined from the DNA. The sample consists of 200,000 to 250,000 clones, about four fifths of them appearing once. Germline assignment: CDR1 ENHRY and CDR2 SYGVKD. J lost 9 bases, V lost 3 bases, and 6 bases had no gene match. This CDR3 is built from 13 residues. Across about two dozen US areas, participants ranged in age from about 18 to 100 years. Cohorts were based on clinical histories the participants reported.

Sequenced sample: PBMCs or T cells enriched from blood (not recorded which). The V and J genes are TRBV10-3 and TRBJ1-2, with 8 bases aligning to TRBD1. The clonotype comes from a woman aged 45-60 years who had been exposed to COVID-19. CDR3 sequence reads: CAISDGTGSSYTF. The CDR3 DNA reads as TGTGCCATCAGTGACGGGACAGGCTCTAGCTACACCTTC.